This T cell receptor (beta chain) comes out of a study of T cell changes during pregnancy in multiple sclerosis. The CDR3 has 13 residues. V lost 5 bases to trimming and J lost 4 bases, with 8 bases between them. The germline gives CDR1 PRHDT, CDR2 FYEKMQ (reference sequence). This clone was detected only once. Data came from immunoSEQ multiplex PCR; TCRdb stores just in-frame clones and leaves some out. The sample records some 47,000 clones, roughly 91% being singletons. The clonotype originates from a female donor in good health, enrolled as a control in a pregnancy study. Here the sequenced sample was CD8+ T cells from peripheral blood mononuclear cells, taken after pregnancy. This chain links TRBV13 with TRBJ2-2, with TRBD1 as a possible D gene (6 bases). CDR3 coding DNA: TGTGCCAGCAGCGTCAGGGGCACCGGGGAGCTGTTTTTT. Translating it yields CASSVRGTGELFF.